This T cell receptor beta chain comes out of a study of vaccination effects on CD4 cells after COVID-19. Whole-study findings and limits: Late post-vaccination samples showed marked contraction of infection- and vaccine-induced clones.

The data were produced by immunoSEQ multiplex PCR, yet TCRdb's version contains in-frame clones alone and is incomplete. The table lists around 63,000 clones, 70% to 85% of them singletons. This CDR3 comprises 14 residues. Germline trimming cut 4 bases from V and 7 bases from J; bases unmatched to any gene: 5. The V gene's germline CDR1 is MNHEY and CDR2 SVGAGI. Before sequencing, viral peptide pools were used by the ViraFEST assay to expand antigen-specific CD4+ T cells. Following culture for nine to ten days, CD4+ T cells were isolated. Vaccinated participants had no history of SARS-CoV-2 infection and tested negative for nucleocapsid antibodies. About 2.1 million PBMC were placed in each well, which was supplemented with 10 IU/ml IL-2 and 7.5 to 10 ug/ml peptides. IL-2 medium supplanted half the medium on days 3 and 7. Within the sample, this clone is medium-sized. Its antigen is unknown.

The rearrangement joins TRBV6-5 to TRBJ1-4, with 8 bases matching TRBD1. This specimen was CD4+ T cells from PBMCs cultured with HCoV-OC43 spike peptides, taken before COVID-19 vaccination. Sample subset: HCoV-OC43 spike overlapping peptide pool stimulation. This receptor was obtained from a human donor who received a COVID-19 vaccine. The CDR3 spells CASSSGQDAEKLFF. CDR3 coding DNA: TGTGCCAGCAGTTCGGGACAGGACGCTGAAAAACTGTTTTTT.